Listed here are 7 T cell receptor beta chains from one sample, sequenced in a study of shared clonotypes between healthy human individuals. Libraries were prepared by immunoSEQ multiplex PCR; TCRdb keeps only in-frame clonotypes and omits some of them. The sample contains 1,100,000 or so clones, 70% to 80% of which appear only once. Sequencing was carried out using memory CD4+ T cells from PBMCs. Subset denoted: CD45RA-negative fraction. The receptors were gathered from a man aged 18-30 years in good health. Some clones in this sample may be carry-over from other donors' samples.

The chain carries TRBV6-5 and TRBJ2-1, with 10 bases aligning to TRBD2. The germline gives CDR1 MNHEY, CDR2 SVGAGI. V dropped 6 bases and J dropped 10; count of bases not matched to a gene: 6. The CDR3 is 13 residues long. The CDR3 region is CASSRGTSAEQFF. The CDR3 DNA follows: TGTGCCAGCAGCAGAGGGACTAGCGCCGAGCAGTTCTTC.

Notes on this clone: Other DNA sequences from this sample encode an identical CDR3 as well. V is TRBV5-1 and J is TRBJ2-2; D remains unclear. Germline lookup yields CDR1 SGHRS and CDR2 YFSETQ. The CDR3 covers 13 residues. Trimming stripped 4 bases from V and 5 bases from J, with 9 bases between. CDR3 loop: CASSLDGTGELFF. CDR3 DNA: TGCGCCAGCAGCCTAGACGGGACCGGGGAGCTGTTTTTT. Supplemented by reference TRBV5-1 and TRBJ2-2, the full variable domain reads KAGVTQTPRYLIKTRGQQVTLSCSPISGHRSVSWYQQTPGQGLQFLFEYFSETQRNKGNFPGRFSGRQFSNSRSEMNVSTLELGDSALYLCASSLDGTGELFFGEGSRLTVL.

The chain employs TRBV15 and TRBJ2-5; D is possibly TRBD1 (6 bases). Trimming removed 9 bases from V and 2 bases from J, with 16 bases in between. This CDR3 is built from 14 residues. The V gene's germline CDR1 is LNHNV and CDR2 YYDKDF (reference sequence). Written as DNA, the CDR3 is TGTGCCACGGCCCGTCGGCAGGGGCAAGAGACCCAGTACTTC. It specifies CATARRQGQETQYF.

This chain uses TRBV5-1 with TRBJ2-5; D is perhaps TRBD1 (6 bases). V was shortened by 6 bases and J by 6 bases, with 18 bases between the two germline ends. The CDR3 length is 14 residues. Germline CDR1 is SGHRS and CDR2 is YFSETQ. CDR3 sequence (DNA): TGCGCCAGCACCCCAGCGCAGGGGTCGAAGACCCAGTACTTC. Translated: CASTPAQGSKTQYF.

The chain is built from TRBV10-3 and TRBJ1-3; D possibly corresponds to TRBD1 (5 bases). Germline V gene lookup returns CDR1 ENHRY and CDR2 SYGVKD. The CDR3 sequence is 15 residues long. V dropped 4 bases and J dropped 1 base, with 11 bases sitting between them. CDR3 protein: CAISVWQGSGNTIYF. The CDR3 DNA is TGTGCCATCAGTGTTTGGCAGGGTTCTGGAAACACCATATATTTT.

The rearrangement uses TRBV9 and TRBJ1-4; D is possibly TRBD1 (6 bases). CDR1 and CDR2 (germline): SGDLS, YYNGEE. Trimming removed 4 bases at V and 8 bases at J, with 15 bases between. The CDR3 covers 14 residues. The DNA of the CDR3 is TGTGCCAGCAGCCCCGGGGGGGCAGGGGAAAAACTGTTTTTT. It encodes CASSPGGAGEKLFF.

The chain couples TRBV9 to TRBJ1-5, with D hard to call. CDR3 length equals 15 residues. V lost 4 bases and J 3 bases, leaving 14 bases between the germline ends. CDR1 and CDR2 from the germline V gene are SGDLS and YYNGEE. The DNA of the CDR3 is TGTGCCAGCAGCCCCGAGCCAAATCTCAATCAGCCCCAGCATTTT. It codes for CASSPEPNLNQPQHF.